The clone carrying this TCR beta chain turned up a few times. Its antigen is currently unknown. This sample was included in a study of T cell responses to AZD1222 COVID-19 vaccine. Measured with immunoSEQ multiplex PCR; TCRdb has only the in-frame clones, and not every one. The data show 100,000 to 150,000 clones, 92% seen once. General observations from the study: Only after the peak T cell response were repertoires sampled.

V was shortened by 3 bases and J by 3 bases, with 12 bases between the two germline ends. The length of the CDR3 is 15 residues. Germline V gene lookup returns CDR1 SGDLS and CDR2 YYNGEE. The source material was peripheral blood, sampled on day 0 of AZD1222 vaccination. This rearrangement joins TRBV9 to TRBJ1-4; D uncertain. This receptor was obtained from an adult in good health. CDR3 region: CASSANGRANEKLFF. The CDR3 DNA reads TGTGCCAGCAGCGCAAACGGGAGGGCTAATGAAAAACTGTTTTTT.